This TCR beta chain stems from a study of T cell responses to AZD1222 COVID-19 vaccine. Study-level background: Timing groups of about 4 and about 12 weeks for second doses were pooled. Findings and caveats of the study: White British donors predominated, females outnumbered males, and clonal diversity was possibly underestimated. In all cases, repertoires were sampled only after the peak T cell response. Just a handful of people given AZD1222 tested seropositive at baseline.

On this clone itself: What it binds is not known. The junction does not match germline at one end; this may be a read error.

The length of the CDR3 is 13 residues. The germline CDR1 and CDR2 sequences are GTSNPN and SVGIG (reference sequence). Sequencing used immunoSEQ multiplex PCR; TCRdb keeps in-frame clones, though not all of them. Here the sample spans approximately 160,000 clones, around 88% being singletons. This sequence was found in an adult in good health. The chain is built from TRBV30 and TRBJ2-1; D not resolved. Sequences were derived from peripheral blood, sampled on day 0 of AZD1222 vaccination. The CDR3 DNA reads TGTGCCTGGAGTGTATTCGGGTACACTGAGCAGTTCTTC. It codes for CAWSVFGYTEQFF.